Below, 9 T cell receptor beta chains from the same sample are listed, as sequenced in a study of blood T cell repertoires in COVID-19. Clones were sequenced by immunoSEQ multiplex PCR, and TCRdb holds only the in-frame ones, with some missing. Among 55,000 to 65,000 clones listed, around four fifths were seen once. The sequenced sample consisted of peripheral blood. These receptors were obtained from a human donor in a cohort sampled during active COVID-19.

This sequence joins TRBV9 and TRBJ2-1, with 7 positions matching TRBD1. V shed 4 bases and J 2 bases; nucleotides not matched to a gene: 6. The CDR3 has 15 residues. Per the germline V gene, CDR1 is SGDLS and CDR2 is YYNGEE. The CDR3 DNA is TGTGCCAGCAGCCTTCGGGACAGACCCTACAATGAGCAGTTCTTC. Protein: CASSLRDRPYNEQFF.

CDR3 in DNA: TGTGCCAGCAGTTTCTTACAGGGGGACACTGAAGCTTTCTTT. As protein: CASSFLQGDTEAFF. The gene calls are TRBV2 and TRBJ1-1; the match to TRBD1 covers 8 bases. CDR3 length: 14 amino acids. Germline V gives CDR1 SNHLY, CDR2 FYNNEI. With V trimmed by 5 bases and J by 3 bases, 5 bases remained unmatched.

V usage is TRBV19 and J usage is TRBJ1-2, with unresolved D. V lost 0 bases and J 4 bases, leaving 9 bases between the germline ends. CDR3 length: 14 residues. The germline V gene has CDR1 LNHDA and CDR2 SQIVND (reference sequence). The CDR3 region has the DNA TGTGCCAGTAGTATAGATTTGAGAAGCTATGGCTACACCTTC. Translating gives CASSIDLRSYGYTF.

V and J are TRBV6-5 and TRBJ1-3; 8 nucleotides align to TRBD1. The CDR3 is 15 amino acids. Per germline, CDR1 MNHEY and CDR2 SVGAGI. Trimming at V came to 7 bases and at J to 2 bases, leaving 7 bases not matched to a gene. Written as DNA, the CDR3 is TGTGCCAGCAAAACATTACAGGGGGCTGGAAACACCATATATTTT. Its translation: CASKTLQGAGNTIYF.

This rearrangement joins TRBV19 to TRBJ2-1; 8 bases are a match to TRBD2. The germline V gene encodes CDR1 LNHDA and CDR2 SQIVND (reference sequence). The CDR3 has 16 amino acids. With V trimmed by 6 bases and J by 5 bases, 12 bases remained unmatched. The CDR3 spells CASSHPNGGADNEQFF. The CDR3 DNA follows: TGTGCCAGTAGCCACCCTAACGGGGGGGCTGACAATGAGCAGTTCTTC.

About this clone: Other nucleotide sequences in the sample specify the same CDR3. The rearrangement links TRBV5-5 to TRBJ1-2; possible D gene TRBD1, 5 bases. The CDR3 runs to 14 residues. The germline CDR1 and CDR2 sequences are SGHKS and YYEKEE (reference sequence). V was pared by 0 bases and J by 9 bases, with 15 bases between. As DNA, the CDR3 is TGTGCCAGCAGCTTGGAGGCAGGGCGGCGGAGCTACACCTTC. Translating it yields CASSLEAGRRSYTF.

In its sample, this clone was seen a few times. The chain recombines TRBV29-1 with TRBJ2-2, with 10 bases fitting TRBD1. Germline V gives CDR1 SQVTM, CDR2 ANQGSEA. This CDR3 region has 15 residues. J lost 0 bases, V lost 7 bases, and 5 bases had no gene match. The CDR3 sequence is CSGGQGTANTGELFF. CDR3 nucleotides: TGCAGCGGGGGACAGGGGACCGCGAACACCGGGGAGCTGTTTTTT.

The V gene is TRBV10-3, the J gene TRBJ1-2; TRBD1 matches at 7 bases. The CDR3 is made up of 13 amino acids. In germline, CDR1 is ENHRY, CDR2 SYGVKD. V was clipped by 11 bases and J by 4 bases; unmatched bases: 10. CDR3 bases: TGTGCCGCCGGGACAGAGGGCCGCTATGGCTACACCTTC. It is translated as CAAGTEGRYGYTF.

The genes are TRBV29-1 and TRBJ1-3; 7 positions match TRBD1. The CDR3 sequence is 15 residues long. Germline V gene data show CDR1 as SQVTM and CDR2 as ANQGSEA. V gave up 1 base and J gave up 1 base; unmatched junction bases: 4. The DNA of the CDR3 is TGCAGCGTTGAAGGACAGGGTTCTTCTGGAAACACCATATATTTT. Protein product: CSVEGQGSSGNTIYF. Supplemented by reference TRBV29-1 and TRBJ1-3, the full variable domain reads SAVISQKPSRDICQRGTSLTIQCQVDSQVTMMFWYRQQPGQSLTLIATANQGSEATYESGFVIDKFPISRPNLTFSTLTVSNMSPEDSSIYLCSVEGQGSSGNTIYFGEGSWLTVV.